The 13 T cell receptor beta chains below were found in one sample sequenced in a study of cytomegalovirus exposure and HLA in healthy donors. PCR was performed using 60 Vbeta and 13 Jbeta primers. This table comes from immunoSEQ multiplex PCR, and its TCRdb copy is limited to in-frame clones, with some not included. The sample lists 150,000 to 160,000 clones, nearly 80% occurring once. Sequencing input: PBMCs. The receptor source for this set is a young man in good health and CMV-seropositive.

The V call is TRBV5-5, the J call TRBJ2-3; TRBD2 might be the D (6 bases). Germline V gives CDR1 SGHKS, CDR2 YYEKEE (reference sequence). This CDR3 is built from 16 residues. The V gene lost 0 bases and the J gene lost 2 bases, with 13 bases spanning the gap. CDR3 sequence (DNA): TGTGCCAGCAGCTTGGCAGCGCGGGAAGTCACAGATACGCAGTATTTT. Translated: CASSLAAREVTDTQYF.

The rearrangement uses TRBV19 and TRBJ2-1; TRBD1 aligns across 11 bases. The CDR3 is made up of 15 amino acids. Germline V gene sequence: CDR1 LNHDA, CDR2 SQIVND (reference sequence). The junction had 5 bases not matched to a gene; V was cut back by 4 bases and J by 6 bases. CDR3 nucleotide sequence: TGTGCCAGTAGTAAGGGACAGGGGGGGTTCAATGAGCAGTTCTTC. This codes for CASSKGQGGFNEQFF.

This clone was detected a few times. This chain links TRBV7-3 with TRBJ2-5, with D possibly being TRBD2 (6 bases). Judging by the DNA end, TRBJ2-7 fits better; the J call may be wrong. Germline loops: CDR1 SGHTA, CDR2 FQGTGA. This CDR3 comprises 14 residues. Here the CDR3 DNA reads TGTGCCAGCAGCTTAGGAGGGGTCTCCTACGAGCAGTACTTC. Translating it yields CASSLGGVSYEQYF.

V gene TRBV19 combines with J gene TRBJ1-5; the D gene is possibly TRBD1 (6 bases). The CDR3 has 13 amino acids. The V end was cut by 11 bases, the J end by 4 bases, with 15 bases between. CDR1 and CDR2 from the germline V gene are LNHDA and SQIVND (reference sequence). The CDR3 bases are TGTGCCGGTCGCGGGGGGGCAAATCAGCCCCAGCATTTT. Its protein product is CAGRGGANQPQHF.

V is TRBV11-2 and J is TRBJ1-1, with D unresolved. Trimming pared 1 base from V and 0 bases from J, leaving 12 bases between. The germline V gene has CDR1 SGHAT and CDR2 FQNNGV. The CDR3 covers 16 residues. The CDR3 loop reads CASSLGWRNMNTEAFF. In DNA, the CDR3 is TGTGCCAGCAGCTTAGGGTGGAGAAACATGAACACTGAAGCTTTCTTT.

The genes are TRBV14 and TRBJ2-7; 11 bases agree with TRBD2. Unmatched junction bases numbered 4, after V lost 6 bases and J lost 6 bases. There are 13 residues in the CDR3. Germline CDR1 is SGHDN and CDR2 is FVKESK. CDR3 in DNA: TGTGCCAGCAGTCCCGGACTAGCGGGCGAGCAGTACTTC. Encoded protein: CASSPGLAGEQYF. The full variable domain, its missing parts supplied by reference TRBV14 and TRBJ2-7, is EAGVTQFPSHSVIEKGQTVTLRCDPISGHDNLYWYRRVMGKEIKFLLHFVKESKQDESGMPNNRFLAERTGGTYSTLKVQPAELEDSGVYFCASSPGLAGEQYFGPGTRLTVT.

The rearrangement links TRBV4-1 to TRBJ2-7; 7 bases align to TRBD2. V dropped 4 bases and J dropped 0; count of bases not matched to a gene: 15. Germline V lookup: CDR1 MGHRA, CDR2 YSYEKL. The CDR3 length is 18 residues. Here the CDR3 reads CASSRGPGRDYNSYEQYF. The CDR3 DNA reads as TGCGCCAGCAGCCGGGGTCCCGGACGGGACTACAACTCCTACGAGCAGTACTTC.

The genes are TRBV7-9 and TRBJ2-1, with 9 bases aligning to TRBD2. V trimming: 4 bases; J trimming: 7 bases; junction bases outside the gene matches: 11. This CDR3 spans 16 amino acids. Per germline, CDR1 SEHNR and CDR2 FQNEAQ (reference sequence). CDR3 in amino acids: CASSSRLAGGPNEQFF. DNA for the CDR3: TGTGCCAGCAGCTCGCGACTGGCGGGAGGGCCTAATGAGCAGTTCTTC. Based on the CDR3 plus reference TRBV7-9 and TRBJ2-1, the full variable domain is DTGVSQNPRHKITKRGQNVTFRCDPISEHNRLYWYRQTLGQGPEFLTYFQNEAQLEKSRLLSDRFSAERPKGSFSTLEIQRTEQGDSAMYLCASSSRLAGGPNEQFFGPGTRLTVL.

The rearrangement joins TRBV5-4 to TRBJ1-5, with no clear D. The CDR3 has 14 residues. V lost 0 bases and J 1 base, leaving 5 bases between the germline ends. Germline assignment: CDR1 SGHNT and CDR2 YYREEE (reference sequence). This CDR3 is CASSLGASNQPQHF. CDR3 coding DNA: TGTGCCAGCAGCTTGGGAGCCAGCAATCAGCCCCAGCATTTT.

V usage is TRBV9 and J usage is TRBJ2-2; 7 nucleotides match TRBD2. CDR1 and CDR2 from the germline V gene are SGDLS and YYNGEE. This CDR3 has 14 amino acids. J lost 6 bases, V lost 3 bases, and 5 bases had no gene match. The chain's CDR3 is CASSDGGRSGELFF. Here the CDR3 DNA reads TGTGCCAGCAGCGACGGGGGGAGGTCCGGGGAGCTGTTTTTT.

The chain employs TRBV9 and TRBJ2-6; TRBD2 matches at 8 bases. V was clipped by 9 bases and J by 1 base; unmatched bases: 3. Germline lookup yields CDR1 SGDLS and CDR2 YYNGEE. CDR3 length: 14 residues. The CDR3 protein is CATGGGSGANVLTF. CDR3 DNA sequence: TGTGCCACCGGGGGGGGGTCTGGGGCCAACGTCCTGACTTTC.

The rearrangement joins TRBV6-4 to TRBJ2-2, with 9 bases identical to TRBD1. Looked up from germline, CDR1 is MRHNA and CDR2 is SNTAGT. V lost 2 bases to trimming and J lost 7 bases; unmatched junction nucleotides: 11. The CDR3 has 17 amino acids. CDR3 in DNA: TGTGCCAGCAGTGACCTGGGACAGGGTGGGAACGTCGGGGAGCTGTTTTTT. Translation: CASSDLGQGGNVGELFF.

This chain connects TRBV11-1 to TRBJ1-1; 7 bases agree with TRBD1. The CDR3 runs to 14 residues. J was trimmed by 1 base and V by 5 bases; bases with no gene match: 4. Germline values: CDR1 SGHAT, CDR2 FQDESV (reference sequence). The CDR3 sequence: CASSLYRGNTEAFF. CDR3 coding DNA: TGTGCCAGCAGCCTTTACAGGGGGAACACTGAAGCTTTCTTT.